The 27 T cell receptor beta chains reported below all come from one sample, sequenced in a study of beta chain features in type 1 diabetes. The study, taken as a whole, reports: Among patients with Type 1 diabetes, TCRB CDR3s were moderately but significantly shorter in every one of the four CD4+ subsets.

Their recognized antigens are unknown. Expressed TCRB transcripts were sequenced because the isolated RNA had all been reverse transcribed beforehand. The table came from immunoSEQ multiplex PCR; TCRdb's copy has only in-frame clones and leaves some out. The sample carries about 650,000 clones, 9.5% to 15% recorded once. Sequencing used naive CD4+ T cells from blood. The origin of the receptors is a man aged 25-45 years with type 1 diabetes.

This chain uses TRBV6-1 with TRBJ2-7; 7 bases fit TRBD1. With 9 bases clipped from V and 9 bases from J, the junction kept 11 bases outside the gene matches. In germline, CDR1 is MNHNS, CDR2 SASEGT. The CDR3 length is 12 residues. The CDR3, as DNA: TGTGCCAGTACAGGGGCCGACCTTGGGCAGTACTTC. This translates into CASTGADLGQYF.

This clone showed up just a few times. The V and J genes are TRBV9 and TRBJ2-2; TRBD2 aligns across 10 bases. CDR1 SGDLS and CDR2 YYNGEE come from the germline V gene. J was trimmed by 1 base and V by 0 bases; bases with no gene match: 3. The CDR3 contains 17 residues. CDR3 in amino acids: CASSVGSSGGNTGELFF. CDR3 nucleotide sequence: TGTGCCAGCAGCGTAGGGTCTAGCGGGGGGAACACCGGGGAGCTGTTTTTT.

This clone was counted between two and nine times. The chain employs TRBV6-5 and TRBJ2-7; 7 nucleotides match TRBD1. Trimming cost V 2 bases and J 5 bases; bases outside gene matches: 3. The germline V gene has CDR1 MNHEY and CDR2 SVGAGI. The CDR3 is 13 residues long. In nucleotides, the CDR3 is TGTGCCAGCAGTTACCGACAGGGTAACGAGCAGTACTTC. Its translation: CASSYRQGNEQYF.

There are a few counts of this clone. The CDR3 DNA is TGCGCCAGCAGCATCGACAGGGGACATCCCTACGAGCAGTACTTC. Residues: CASSIDRGHPYEQYF. V gene TRBV4-3 combines with J gene TRBJ2-7; 8 bases agree with TRBD1. Per germline, CDR1 LGHNA and CDR2 YSLEER. The length of the CDR3 is 15 residues. V was pared by 5 bases and J by 2 bases, with 8 bases of the junction left unmatched.

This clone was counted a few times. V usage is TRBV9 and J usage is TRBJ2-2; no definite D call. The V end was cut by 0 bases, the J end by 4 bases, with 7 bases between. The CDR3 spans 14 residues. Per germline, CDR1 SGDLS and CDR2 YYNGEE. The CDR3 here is CASSVEGSTGELFF. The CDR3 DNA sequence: TGTGCCAGCAGCGTAGAAGGGTCCACCGGGGAGCTGTTTTTT.

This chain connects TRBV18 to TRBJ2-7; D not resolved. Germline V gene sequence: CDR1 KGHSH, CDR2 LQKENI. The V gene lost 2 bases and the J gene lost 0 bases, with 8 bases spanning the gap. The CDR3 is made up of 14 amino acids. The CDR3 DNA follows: TGTGCCAGCTCACCAACTTTCAGCTCCTACGAGCAGTACTTC. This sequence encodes CASSPTFSSYEQYF. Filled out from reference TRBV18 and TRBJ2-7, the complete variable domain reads NAGVMQNPRHLVRRRGQEARLRCSPMKGHSHVYWYRQLPEEGLKFMVYLQKENIIDESGMPKERFSAEFPKEGPSILRIQQVVRGDSAAYFCASSPTFSSYEQYFGPGTRLTVT.

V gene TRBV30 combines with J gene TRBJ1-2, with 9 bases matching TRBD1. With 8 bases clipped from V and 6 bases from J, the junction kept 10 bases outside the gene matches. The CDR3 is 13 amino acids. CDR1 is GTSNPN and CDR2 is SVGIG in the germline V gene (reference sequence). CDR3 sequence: CAIGQGSRHGYTF. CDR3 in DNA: TGTGCCATAGGACAGGGGTCCAGGCATGGCTACACCTTC.

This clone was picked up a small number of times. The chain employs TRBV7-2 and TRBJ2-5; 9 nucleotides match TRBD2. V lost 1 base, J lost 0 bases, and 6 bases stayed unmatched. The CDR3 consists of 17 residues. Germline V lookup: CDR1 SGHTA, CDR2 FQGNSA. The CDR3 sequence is CASSLGPAGGHQETQYF. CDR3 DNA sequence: TGTGCCAGCAGCTTAGGACCGGCGGGGGGGCACCAAGAGACCCAGTACTTC.

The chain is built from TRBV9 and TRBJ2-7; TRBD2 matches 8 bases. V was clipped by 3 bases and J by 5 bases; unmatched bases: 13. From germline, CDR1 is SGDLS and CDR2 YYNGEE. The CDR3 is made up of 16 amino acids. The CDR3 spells CASSAGAFSGAHEQYF. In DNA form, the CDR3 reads TGTGCCAGCAGCGCCGGGGCTTTTAGCGGGGCCCACGAGCAGTACTTC.

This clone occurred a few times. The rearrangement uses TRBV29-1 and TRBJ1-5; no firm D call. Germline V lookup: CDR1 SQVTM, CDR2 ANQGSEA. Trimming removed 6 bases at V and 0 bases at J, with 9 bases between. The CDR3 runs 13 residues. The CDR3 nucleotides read TGCAGCGTCCGACAAGCTAGCAATCAGCCCCAGCATTTT. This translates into CSVRQASNQPQHF.

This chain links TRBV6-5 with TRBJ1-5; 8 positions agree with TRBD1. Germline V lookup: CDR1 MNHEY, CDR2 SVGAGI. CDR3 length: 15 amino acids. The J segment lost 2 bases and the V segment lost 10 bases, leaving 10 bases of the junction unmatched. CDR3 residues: CATKRQGNGNQPQHF. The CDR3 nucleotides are TGTGCCACCAAAAGACAGGGGAACGGCAATCAGCCCCAGCATTTT.

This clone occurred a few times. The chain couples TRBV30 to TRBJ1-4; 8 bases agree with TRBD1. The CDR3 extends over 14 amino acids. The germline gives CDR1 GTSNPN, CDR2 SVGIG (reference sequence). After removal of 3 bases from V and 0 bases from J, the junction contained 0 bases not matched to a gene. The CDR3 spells CAWRTGATNEKLFF. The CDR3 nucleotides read TGTGCCTGGAGGACAGGGGCAACTAATGAAAAACTGTTTTTT.

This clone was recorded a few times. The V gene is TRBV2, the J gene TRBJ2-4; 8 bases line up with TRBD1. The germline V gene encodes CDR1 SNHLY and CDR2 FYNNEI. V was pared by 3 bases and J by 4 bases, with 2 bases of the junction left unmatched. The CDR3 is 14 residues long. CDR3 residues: CASSEGDRKNIQYF. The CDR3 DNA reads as TGTGCCAGCAGTGAGGGGGACAGGAAAAACATTCAGTACTTC.

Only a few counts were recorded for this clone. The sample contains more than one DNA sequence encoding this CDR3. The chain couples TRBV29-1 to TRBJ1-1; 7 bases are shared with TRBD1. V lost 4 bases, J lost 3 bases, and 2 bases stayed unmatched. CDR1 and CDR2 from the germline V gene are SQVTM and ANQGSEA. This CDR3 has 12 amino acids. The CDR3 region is CSVGDSYTEAFF. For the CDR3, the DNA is TGCAGCGTTGGGGACAGTTACACTGAAGCTTTCTTT.

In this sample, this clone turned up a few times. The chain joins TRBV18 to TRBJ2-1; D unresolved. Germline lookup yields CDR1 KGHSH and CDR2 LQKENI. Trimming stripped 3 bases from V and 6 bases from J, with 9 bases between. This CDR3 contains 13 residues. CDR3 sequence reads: CASSPRPVNEQFF. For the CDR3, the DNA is TGTGCCAGCTCACCTAGACCGGTCAATGAGCAGTTCTTC.

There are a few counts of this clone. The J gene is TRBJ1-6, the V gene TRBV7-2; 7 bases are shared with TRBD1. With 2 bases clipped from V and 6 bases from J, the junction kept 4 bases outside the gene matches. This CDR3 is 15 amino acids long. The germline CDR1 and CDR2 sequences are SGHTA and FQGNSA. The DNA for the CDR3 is TGTGCCAGCAGCTTACAGGGGGAACCTAATTCACCCCTCCACTTT. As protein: CASSLQGEPNSPLHF.

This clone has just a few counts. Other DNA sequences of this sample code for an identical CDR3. CDR3 loop: CASSQGQNTGELFF. CDR3 sequence (DNA): TGCGCCAGCAGCCAGGGACAGAACACCGGGGAGCTGTTTTTT. The rearrangement joins TRBV4-3 to TRBJ2-2; D may be TRBD1 (6 bases). The germline V gene has CDR1 LGHNA and CDR2 YSLEER. This CDR3 is 14 amino acids long. V lost 3 bases and J 1 base, leaving 6 bases between the germline ends.

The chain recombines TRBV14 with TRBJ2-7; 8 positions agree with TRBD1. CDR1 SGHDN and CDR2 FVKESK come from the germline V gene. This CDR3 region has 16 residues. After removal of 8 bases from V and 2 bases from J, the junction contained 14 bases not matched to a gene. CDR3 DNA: TGTGCCAGCCAACATAATTTAGACAGGGGTCCCTACGAGCAGTACTTC. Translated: CASQHNLDRGPYEQYF.

The CDR3 bases are TGTGCCAGCAGCCTACAGACGGGGTACGAGCAGTACTTC. Encoded protein: CASSLQTGYEQYF. V is TRBV7-9 and J is TRBJ2-7; TRBD2 might be the D (5 bases). With 5 bases removed from V and 4 bases from J, the gap between germline ends came to 12 bases. The germline CDR1 and CDR2 sequences are SEHNR and FQNEAQ (reference sequence). This CDR3 has 13 residues.

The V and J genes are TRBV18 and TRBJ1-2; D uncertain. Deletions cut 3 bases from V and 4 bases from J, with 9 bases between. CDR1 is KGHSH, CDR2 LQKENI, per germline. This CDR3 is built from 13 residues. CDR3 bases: TGTGCCAGCTCACCTGGCTCTGCCTATGGCTACACCTTC. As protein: CASSPGSAYGYTF.

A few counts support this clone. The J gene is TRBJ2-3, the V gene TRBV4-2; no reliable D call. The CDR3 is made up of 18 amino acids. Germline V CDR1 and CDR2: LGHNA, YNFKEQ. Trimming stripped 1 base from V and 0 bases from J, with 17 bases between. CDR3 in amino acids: CASSQVKATLTSTDTQYF. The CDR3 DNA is TGTGCCAGCAGCCAAGTAAAGGCGACGCTAACTAGCACAGATACGCAGTATTTT.

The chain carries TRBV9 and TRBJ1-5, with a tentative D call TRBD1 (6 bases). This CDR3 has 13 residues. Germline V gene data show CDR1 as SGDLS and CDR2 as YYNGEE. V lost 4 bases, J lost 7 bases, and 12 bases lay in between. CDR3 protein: CASSQQGNQPQHF. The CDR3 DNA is TGTGCCAGCAGCCAACAGGGTAACCAGCCCCAGCATTTT.

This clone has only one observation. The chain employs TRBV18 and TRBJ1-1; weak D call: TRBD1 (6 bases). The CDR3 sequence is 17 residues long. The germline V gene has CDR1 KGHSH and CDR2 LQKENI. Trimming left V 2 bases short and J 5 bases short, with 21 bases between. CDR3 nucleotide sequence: TGTGCCAGCTCACCAGTTAACAGGGCGTCGGAAGGAACTGAAGCTTTCTTT. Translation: CASSPVNRASEGTEAFF.

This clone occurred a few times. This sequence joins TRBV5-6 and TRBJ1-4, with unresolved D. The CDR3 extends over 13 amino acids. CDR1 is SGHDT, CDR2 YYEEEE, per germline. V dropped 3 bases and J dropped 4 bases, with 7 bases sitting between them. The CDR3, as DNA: TGTGCCAGCAGCTCGGAGTTTAATGAAAAACTGTTTTTT. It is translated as CASSSEFNEKLFF.

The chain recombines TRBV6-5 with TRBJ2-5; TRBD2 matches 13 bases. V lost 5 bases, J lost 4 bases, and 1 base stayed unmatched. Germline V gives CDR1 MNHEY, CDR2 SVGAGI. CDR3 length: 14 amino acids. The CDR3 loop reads CASSGTSGVETQYF. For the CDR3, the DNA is TGTGCCAGCAGTGGGACTAGCGGGGTAGAGACCCAGTACTTC.

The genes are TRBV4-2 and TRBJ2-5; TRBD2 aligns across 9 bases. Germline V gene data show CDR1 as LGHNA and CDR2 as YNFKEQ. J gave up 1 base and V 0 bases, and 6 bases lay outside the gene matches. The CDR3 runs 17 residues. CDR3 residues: CASSQETKRGVQETQYF. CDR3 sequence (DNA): TGTGCCAGCAGCCAAGAAACGAAGCGGGGGGTCCAAGAGACCCAGTACTTC.

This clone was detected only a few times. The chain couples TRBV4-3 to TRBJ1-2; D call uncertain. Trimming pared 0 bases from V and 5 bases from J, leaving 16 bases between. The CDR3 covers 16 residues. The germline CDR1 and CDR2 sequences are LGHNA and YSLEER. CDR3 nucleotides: TGCGCCAGCAGCCAAGAACGAAACCCTCGATCGTATGGCTACACCTTC. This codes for CASSQERNPRSYGYTF.